The clone carrying this T cell receptor beta chain occurred many times. Antigen: not known. For the unsorted libraries, 2 million PBMCs stored at -80 C served as input. This specimen belongs to a study of neurological immune-mediated disorders. It was by 5'RACE with 10-nucleotide random UMIs that the cDNA was made. MiXCR, applied by TCRdb to the 5' RACE reads, yields one record per CDR3 protein. The sample lists under 40,000 distinct CDR3 sequences; around 6.8% were seen once. With 4 bases removed from V and 1 base from J, the gap between germline ends came to 12 bases. This CDR3 is built from 15 residues. Germline-derived CDR1 and CDR2 are SGHKS and YYEKEE (reference sequence). Broader study findings: While HTLV-1-associated myelopathy showed the greatest TCR clonal expansion, multiple sclerosis showed the least, falling below healthy controls.

This TCR was sampled from a woman in her forties in good health. J is TRBJ2-4 and V is TRBV5-5; possibly TRBD1 or TRBD2 for D (5 bases each). The sequenced sample was PBMCs. Here the CDR3 DNA reads TGTGCCAGCAGCCGGGACCACGGGGCCAAAAACATTCAGTACTTC. This codes for CASSRDHGAKNIQYF.